The present TCR beta chain was sequenced within a study of HIV-infected patients and healthy controls. General observations from the study: MAIT alpha-chain CDR3s were frequent in healthy controls, depleted in HIV+. Healthy control repertoires had roughly threefold more distinct CDR3s than untreated HIV+ repertoires, and higher Shannon diversity.

Concerning this clonotype itself: Its antigen is still unknown.

Reverse transcription used 500 to 550 ng RNA and constant-region primers for alpha and beta. Using multiplexing indices, alpha and beta chain libraries were generated apart by chain-specific third strand synthesis. Each molecule carried a 12-nucleotide identifier made of two joined random hexamers added before amplification. MiXCR, applied by TCRdb to the 5' RACE reads, yields one record per CDR3 protein. The sample includes 10,000 to 15,000 distinct CDR3 sequences, approximately 10% of them seen just once. The repertoire came from unfractionated whole blood and reflected all unsorted peripheral T cells. This TCR was sampled from an adult in good health. What was sequenced was blood.

The CDR3 region has the DNA TGTGCCAGCAGCCCCGGTACCGGGACTTCCACTAGCACAGATACGCAGTATTTT. This translates into CASSPGTGTSTSTDTQYF. The V and J genes are TRBV11-2 and TRBJ2-3, with D possibly matching TRBD2 (6 bases). The V and J ends lost 5 bases and 0 bases respectively, with 21 bases between them. The germline gives CDR1 SGHAT, CDR2 FQNNGV. This CDR3 region has 18 residues.